The following is a T cell receptor (beta chain) sequence with its context. The target antigen is unknown. These data originate in a study of cytomegalovirus exposure and HLA in healthy donors. Study-wide points: A highly shared variant cluster was judged a likely technical artifact. A later examination showed that TCR association rates differed by HLA locus, with DRB1 most and HLA-C fewest. Follow-up analysis later connected one missense variant in DCLRE1C with trimming of TCR beta V- and J-genes.

Trimming left V 4 bases short and J 3 bases short, with 16 bases between. CDR1 is SGHRS and CDR2 is YFSETQ in the germline V gene. The CDR3 is 15 amino acids. Both 60 Vbeta primers and 13 Jbeta primers went into the PCR. Using immunoSEQ multiplex PCR, the repertoire was profiled, and TCRdb retains in-frame clones only, with some absent. The table for this sample gives 70,000 to 90,000 clones. The rearrangement joins TRBV5-1 to TRBJ1-2, with a weak D call TRBD1 (6 bases). The clonotype originates from a man younger than 35 in good health and CMV-seropositive. Specimen: PBMCs. DNA for the CDR3: TGCGCCAGCAGCCCGGGACATAAAGGGGACTATGGCTACACCTTC. Amino acids: CASSPGHKGDYGYTF.